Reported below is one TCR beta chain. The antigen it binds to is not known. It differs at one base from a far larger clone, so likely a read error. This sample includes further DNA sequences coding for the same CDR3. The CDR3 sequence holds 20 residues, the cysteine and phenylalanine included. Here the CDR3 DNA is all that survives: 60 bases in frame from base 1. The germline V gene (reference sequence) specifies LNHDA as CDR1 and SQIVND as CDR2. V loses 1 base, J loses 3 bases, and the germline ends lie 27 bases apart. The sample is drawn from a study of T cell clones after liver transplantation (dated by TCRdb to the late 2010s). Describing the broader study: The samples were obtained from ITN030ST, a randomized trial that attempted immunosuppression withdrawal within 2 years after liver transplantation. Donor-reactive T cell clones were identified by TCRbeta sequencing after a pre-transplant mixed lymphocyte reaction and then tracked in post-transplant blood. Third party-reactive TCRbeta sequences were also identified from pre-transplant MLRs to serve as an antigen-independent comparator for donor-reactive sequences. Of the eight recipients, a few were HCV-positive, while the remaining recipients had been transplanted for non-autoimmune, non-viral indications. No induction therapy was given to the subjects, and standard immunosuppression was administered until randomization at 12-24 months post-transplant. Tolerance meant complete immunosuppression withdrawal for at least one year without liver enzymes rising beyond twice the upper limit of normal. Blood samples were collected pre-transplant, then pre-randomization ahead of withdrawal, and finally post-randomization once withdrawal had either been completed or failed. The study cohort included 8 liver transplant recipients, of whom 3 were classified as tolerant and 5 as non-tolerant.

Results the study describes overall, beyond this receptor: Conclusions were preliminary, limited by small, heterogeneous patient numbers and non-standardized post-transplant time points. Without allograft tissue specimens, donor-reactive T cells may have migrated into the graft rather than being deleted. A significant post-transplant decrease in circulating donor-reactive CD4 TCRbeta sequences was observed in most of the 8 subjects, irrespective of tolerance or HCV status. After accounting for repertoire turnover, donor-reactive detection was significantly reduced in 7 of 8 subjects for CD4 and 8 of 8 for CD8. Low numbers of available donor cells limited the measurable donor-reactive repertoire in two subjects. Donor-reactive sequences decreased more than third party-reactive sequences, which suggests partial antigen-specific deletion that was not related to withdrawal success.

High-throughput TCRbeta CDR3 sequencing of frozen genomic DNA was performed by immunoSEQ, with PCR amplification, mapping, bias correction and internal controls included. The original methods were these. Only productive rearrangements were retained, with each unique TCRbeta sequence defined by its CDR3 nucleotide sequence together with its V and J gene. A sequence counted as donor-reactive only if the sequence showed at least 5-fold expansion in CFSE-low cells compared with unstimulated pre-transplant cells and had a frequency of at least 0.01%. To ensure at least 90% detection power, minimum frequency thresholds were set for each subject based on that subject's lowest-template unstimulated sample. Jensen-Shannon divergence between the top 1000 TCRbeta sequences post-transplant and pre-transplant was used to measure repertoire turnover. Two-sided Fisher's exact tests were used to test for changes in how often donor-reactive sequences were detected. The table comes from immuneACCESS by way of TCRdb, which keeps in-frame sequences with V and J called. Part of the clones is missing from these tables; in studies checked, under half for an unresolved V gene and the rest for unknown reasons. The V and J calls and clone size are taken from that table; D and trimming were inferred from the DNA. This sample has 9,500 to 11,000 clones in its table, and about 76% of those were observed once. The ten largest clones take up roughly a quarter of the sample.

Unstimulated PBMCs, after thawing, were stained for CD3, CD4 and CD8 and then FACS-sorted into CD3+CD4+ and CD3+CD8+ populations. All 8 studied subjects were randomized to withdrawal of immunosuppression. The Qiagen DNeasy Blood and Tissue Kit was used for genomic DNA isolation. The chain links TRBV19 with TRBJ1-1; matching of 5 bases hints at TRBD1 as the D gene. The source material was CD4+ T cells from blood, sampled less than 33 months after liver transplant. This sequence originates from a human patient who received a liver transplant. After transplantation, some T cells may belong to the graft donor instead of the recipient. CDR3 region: CASSIGGYGENGAGDTEAFF. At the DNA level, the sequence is TGTGCCAGTAGTATAGGTGGGTACGGGGAGAACGGGGCGGGGGACACTGAAGCTTTCTTT.